This T cell receptor beta chain appears in the sequencing data of a study of read filtering for tumor transcriptome and immune sequencing. Points from the study as a whole: Even smaller IR-seq throughput identified most shared clonotypes. Single-read clonotypes: 80% to 90% of IR-seq clonotypes (about 4% of reads), roughly 73% of RNA-seq clonotypes (around 45% of reads).

About this clonotype itself: The antigen remains undetermined. With a far larger clone one base away, a read error is the likely cause.

V was cut by 7 bases and J by 7 bases, with 10 bases left in between. Germline CDR1 MDHEN, CDR2 SYDVKM. The CDR3 runs 11 residues. The library was built from around 380 ng RNA with molecular barcoded adaptors for alpha/delta and beta/gamma chains. TCRdb re-called the reads through MiXCR, storing one row per CDR3 protein. The sample records fewer than 45,000 distinct CDR3 sequences, under 15% being singletons. Material: a population of CD138-negative cells sorted from bone marrow. The V gene is TRBV28, the J gene TRBJ2-5, with D unclear. This sequence was found in a donor aged 40 or older with multiple myeloma. The CDR3 loop is CASTNWGTQYF. CDR3 bases: TGTGCCAGCACCAATTGGGGGACCCAGTACTTC.